One sample yielded the 32 T cell receptor beta chains listed below, sequenced in a study of shared clonotypes between healthy human individuals. The method was immunoSEQ multiplex PCR; TCRdb's version includes in-frame clones alone and lacks a portion of them. This sample has around 600,000 clones, with about 97% found just once. Sequencing input: naive CD4+ T cells sorted from blood. Subset reported: CD45RA+ positively selected. Receptor source: a woman under 40 in good health.

The J gene is TRBJ2-1, the V gene TRBV4-2; 14 nucleotides agree with TRBD2. In germline, CDR1 is LGHNA, CDR2 YNFKEQ. Trimming took 4 bases from V and 8 from J; bases not matched to a gene: 7. CDR3 size: 16 residues. The CDR3 loop reads CASSLTGTSGSDEQFF. The CDR3 bases are TGTGCCAGCAGCCTTACCGGGACTAGCGGGAGTGATGAGCAGTTCTTC.

V gene TRBV27 combines with J gene TRBJ2-2, with unresolved D. CDR3 length equals 13 residues. In germline, CDR1 is MNHEY, CDR2 SMNVEV (reference sequence). Trimming left V 5 bases short and J 2 bases short, with 6 bases between. The DNA for the CDR3 is TGTGCCAGCAGTCCGACAAACACCGGGGAGCTGTTTTTT. Amino acid sequence: CASSPTNTGELFF.

The chain couples TRBV5-6 to TRBJ2-7; no clear D. Germline CDR1 is SGHDT and CDR2 is YYEEEE. Trimming took 0 bases from V and 0 from J, leaving 7 bases between them. The CDR3 is 14 residues long. The CDR3 DNA reads as TGTGCCAGCAGCTTGGGTCAGAGCTCCTACGAGCAGTACTTC. It specifies CASSLGQSSYEQYF. The full variable domain, completed using reference TRBV5-6 and TRBJ2-7, is DAGVTQSPTHLIKTRGQQVTLRCSPKSGHDTVSWYQQALGQGPQFIFQYYEEEERQRGNFPDRFSGHQFPNYSSELNVNALLLGDSALYLCASSLGQSSYEQYFGPGTRLTVT.

The chain links TRBV2 to TRBJ1-2, with D tentatively TRBD1 (5 bases). The CDR3 contains 13 residues. CDR1 and CDR2 from the germline V gene are SNHLY and FYNNEI. The V and J ends lost 4 bases and 4 bases respectively, with 10 bases between them. The CDR3 DNA reads TGTGCCAGCAGTGTATCAGGGATCTATGGCTACACCTTC. It is translated as CASSVSGIYGYTF.

This chain uses TRBV11-2 with TRBJ1-4; no reliable D call. The V gene's germline CDR1 is SGHAT and CDR2 FQNNGV. The CDR3 totals 14 residues. V was clipped by 1 base and J by 4 bases, with 7 bases between them. The CDR3 region has the DNA TGTGCCAGCAGCTTAGGGGGAATTAATGAAAAACTGTTTTTT. This gives the protein CASSLGGINEKLFF.

The rearrangement links TRBV28 to TRBJ2-7; 16 bases match TRBD2. The CDR3 totals 18 residues. The V gene's germline CDR1 is MDHEN and CDR2 SYDVKM. V shed 8 bases, J shed 3 bases, and the junction held 13 bases outside the gene matches. The CDR3 region is CASDYGTSGRGKHYEQYF. Written as DNA, the CDR3 is TGTGCCAGCGATTACGGGACTAGCGGGAGGGGAAAACACTACGAGCAGTACTTC.

J is TRBJ2-7 and V is TRBV21-1; the table calls TRBD1, which could not be checked here. TRBV21-1 is shown as a pseudogene. The CDR3 length is 14 residues. Written as DNA, the CDR3 is TGTGCCAGCAGCAACAGGGGGCGGATGCCCGAGCAGTACTTC. It yields the protein CASSNRGRMPEQYF.

The chain links TRBV10-2 to TRBJ1-3; 7 bases align to TRBD1. In germline, CDR1 is WSHSY, CDR2 SAAADI. The CDR3 is 13 amino acids. Trimming took 8 bases from V and 4 from J; bases not matched to a gene: 5. The CDR3 DNA is TGCGCCAGCGGTCGACAGGGAGGAAACACCATATATTTT. This codes for CASGRQGGNTIYF.

This chain uses TRBV18 with TRBJ2-7; 8 bases line up with TRBD1. This CDR3 has 16 residues. Looked up from germline, CDR1 is KGHSH and CDR2 is LQKENI. Trimming at V came to 0 bases and at J to 6 bases, leaving 10 bases not matched to a gene. The CDR3 region is CASSPPIGQGSSEQYF. The CDR3 DNA reads as TGTGCCAGCTCACCACCGATTGGACAGGGTTCTTCCGAGCAGTACTTC.

The chain carries TRBV4-1 and TRBJ2-7; no definite D call. The V gene lost 0 bases and the J gene lost 2 bases, with 11 bases spanning the gap. In germline, CDR1 is MGHRA, CDR2 YSYEKL. CDR3 length: 15 amino acids. The CDR3 spells CASSQDPWSPYEQYF. The CDR3 nucleotides are TGCGCCAGCAGCCAAGATCCATGGAGTCCCTACGAGCAGTACTTC.

The genes are TRBV19 and TRBJ1-5; D is unresolved. CDR3 size: 16 residues. Germline V gives CDR1 LNHDA, CDR2 SQIVND (reference sequence). The V end was cut by 3 bases, the J end by 11 bases, with 23 bases between. The CDR3 is CASSIAARVYGPAQHF. The CDR3 DNA reads TGTGCCAGTAGTATTGCGGCCCGTGTCTATGGTCCGGCCCAGCATTTT.

The chain combines TRBV5-1 with TRBJ2-1, with a weak D call TRBD1 (5 bases). V gave up 3 bases and J gave up 5 bases, with 12 bases separating them. From germline, CDR1 is SGHRS and CDR2 YFSETQ. The CDR3 runs to 14 residues. In nucleotides, the CDR3 is TGCGCCAGCAGCTCTGGGGCAGGGCACAATGAGCAGTTCTTC. It specifies CASSSGAGHNEQFF.

The rearrangement links TRBV6-1 to TRBJ2-7; D is perhaps TRBD1 or TRBD2 (7 bases each). CDR1 is MNHNS, CDR2 SASEGT, per germline. V lost 6 bases and J lost 1, with 13 bases in between. This CDR3 has 14 amino acids. The CDR3 is CASRQGGQSYEQYF. The CDR3 DNA is TGTGCCAGCAGGCAGGGGGGGCAGTCCTACGAGCAGTACTTC.

The rearrangement uses TRBV4-1 and TRBJ1-1; the match to TRBD1 covers 7 bases. The junction had 1 base not matched to a gene; V was cut back by 5 bases and J by 1 base. The length of the CDR3 is 13 residues. Germline V gene data show CDR1 as MGHRA and CDR2 as YSYEKL. The CDR3 DNA is TGCGCCAGCAGCTGGACAGGGAACACTGAAGCTTTCTTT. Residues: CASSWTGNTEAFF.

The J gene is TRBJ2-1, the V gene TRBV5-1, with TRBD2 matching 7 bases. The length of the CDR3 is 15 residues. Looked up from germline, CDR1 is SGHRS and CDR2 is YFSETQ. V lost 0 bases, J lost 3 bases, and 3 bases stayed unmatched. CDR3 protein: CASSLVASGYNEQFF. In nucleotides, the CDR3 is TGCGCCAGCAGCTTGGTTGCTAGCGGCTACAATGAGCAGTTCTTC.

A word on this clone: Other DNA sequences in this sample translate to the same CDR3. This chain connects TRBV5-1 to TRBJ2-5, with 8 nucleotides matching TRBD1. V gave up 2 bases and J gave up 2 bases; unmatched junction bases: 5. The CDR3 extends over 15 amino acids. CDR1 SGHRS and CDR2 YFSETQ come from the germline V gene. This chain's CDR3 is CASSLGGQGQETQYF. The CDR3 DNA is TGCGCCAGCAGCTTAGGCGGACAGGGACAAGAGACCCAGTACTTC.

This clone was observed a single time. The chain is built from TRBV19 and TRBJ2-7; TRBD2 matches 11 bases. This CDR3 spans 14 amino acids. Germline lookup yields CDR1 LNHDA and CDR2 SQIVND (reference sequence). Trimming removed 6 bases from V and 8 bases from J; junction bases left unmatched: 9. The CDR3 loop reads CASRETSGRSQQYF. The CDR3 region has the DNA TGTGCCAGTAGGGAAACTAGCGGGAGAAGCCAGCAGTACTTC.

The rearrangement uses TRBV27 and TRBJ1-1; TRBD1 agrees at 8 bases. CDR1 and CDR2 from the germline V gene are MNHEY and SMNVEV (reference sequence). The V segment lost 4 bases and the J segment 10 bases; nucleotides outside the gene matches: 11. The CDR3 is made up of 14 amino acids. This chain's CDR3 is CASSSLTTGTGAFF. The CDR3 region has the DNA TGTGCCAGCAGTTCACTCACCACCGGGACAGGAGCTTTCTTT.

Of note for this clone: The sample carries other DNA sequences with the same CDR3. The chain couples TRBV28 to TRBJ2-7, with TRBD1 matching over 11 bases. The germline V gene has CDR1 MDHEN and CDR2 SYDVKM. V lost 3 bases, J lost 3 bases, and 4 bases stayed unmatched. This CDR3 spans 15 amino acids. CDR3 nucleotides: TGTGCCAGCAGTTTGTATGGGACAGGGGGCTACGAGCAGTACTTC. Protein: CASSLYGTGGYEQYF.

The rearrangement joins TRBV29-1 to TRBJ2-7; D uncertain. There are 11 residues in the CDR3. Looked up from germline, CDR1 is SQVTM and CDR2 is ANQGSEA. Between the trimmed V and J ends, which lost 7 bases and 1 base, there was a span of 8 bases. Here the CDR3 DNA reads TGCAGCGCGGCCTTTTCCTACGAGCAGTACTTC. This translates into CSAAFSYEQYF.

The chain employs TRBV6-6 and TRBJ1-5, with 9 bases fitting TRBD1. Per the germline V gene, CDR1 is MNHNY and CDR2 is SVGAGI (reference sequence). This CDR3 has 16 residues. V was pared by 2 bases and J by 3 bases, with 5 bases of the junction left unmatched. CDR3 bases: TGTGCCAGCAGTTACAAGGGGACAGGGCTCAATCAGCCCCAGCATTTT. Its protein is CASSYKGTGLNQPQHF.

The chain couples TRBV4-2 to TRBJ2-7, with TRBD2 identical over 9 bases. The V gene end was trimmed by 5 bases and the J gene end by 6 bases; junction bases not matched to a gene: 8. Germline-derived CDR1 and CDR2 are LGHNA and YNFKEQ. The CDR3 covers 14 residues. In DNA, the CDR3 is TGTGCCAGCAGCGAAGGGACTAGCTTAGGCGAGCAGTACTTC. Protein sequence: CASSEGTSLGEQYF.

The V call is TRBV29-1, the J call TRBJ2-1; the match to TRBD2 covers 14 bases. This CDR3 comprises 18 residues. Trimming cost V 7 bases and J 1 base; bases outside gene matches: 12. CDR1 SQVTM and CDR2 ANQGSEA come from the germline V gene. For the CDR3, the DNA is TGCAGCGCCCACACTCCGGGACTAGCGGGAGAGTCCTACAATGAGCAGTTCTTC. Its protein product is CSAHTPGLAGESYNEQFF.

The chain employs TRBV27 and TRBJ2-5, with 9 bases matching TRBD2. CDR3 length equals 15 residues. The germline gives CDR1 MNHEY, CDR2 SMNVEV (reference sequence). J lost 4 bases, V lost 7 bases, and 10 bases had no gene match. Here the CDR3 DNA reads TGTGCCAGCAAGATAAGCGGGAGGAGCCGAGAGACCCAGTACTTC. It is translated as CASKISGRSRETQYF.

The CDR3 is CASIELNTGELFF. The DNA for the CDR3 is TGTGCCAGTATCGAACTTAACACCGGGGAGCTGTTTTTT. This sequence joins TRBV19 and TRBJ2-2; D unclear. CDR3 length: 13 amino acids. Trimming shortened V by 7 bases and J by 2 bases, and 8 bases separated the two germline ends. CDR1 is LNHDA and CDR2 is SQIVND in the germline V gene (reference sequence).

The chain combines TRBV7-9 with TRBJ2-7; maybe TRBD1 (6 bases). Germline V gene data show CDR1 as SEHNR and CDR2 as FQNEAQ (reference sequence). The CDR3 is 13 amino acids. The V gene lost 5 bases and the J gene lost 2 bases, with 10 bases spanning the gap. CDR3 nucleotides: TGTGCCAGCAGCGGGGGACAAGCCTACGAGCAGTACTTC. Protein sequence: CASSGGQAYEQYF.

The chain has TRBV28 and TRBJ2-1; 9 positions agree with TRBD1. V trimming: 8 bases; J trimming: 2 bases; junction bases outside the gene matches: 4. Germline CDR1 is MDHEN and CDR2 is SYDVKM. The CDR3 contains 14 residues. CDR3 amino acids: CASGGDRAYNEQFF. The CDR3 DNA sequence: TGTGCCAGCGGAGGGGACAGGGCCTACAATGAGCAGTTCTTC.

The gene calls are TRBV7-2 and TRBJ1-5; D ambiguous. Germline assignment: CDR1 SGHTA and CDR2 FQGNSA. The CDR3 covers 12 residues. The ends were cut back, 3 bases at V and 3 bases at J, with 3 bases in the middle. The CDR3, as DNA: TGTGCCAGCAGCTTCATCAATCAGCCCCAGCATTTT. Protein: CASSFINQPQHF.

The chain employs TRBV19 and TRBJ1-1, with D perhaps matching TRBD1 (6 bases). CDR1 is LNHDA and CDR2 is SQIVND in the germline V gene (reference sequence). V was pared by 4 bases and J by 3 bases, with 18 bases between. The CDR3 is 16 amino acids. The CDR3 DNA follows: TGTGCCAGTAGTACCACGTGGGGGGGCGCCTACACTGAAGCTTTCTTT. Its translation: CASSTTWGGAYTEAFF.

The chain carries TRBV5-1 and TRBJ2-7; D may be TRBD1 (5 bases). V dropped 0 bases and J dropped 3 bases, with 10 bases sitting between them. The CDR3 runs to 14 residues. Germline CDR1 is SGHRS and CDR2 is YFSETQ. CDR3 amino acids: CASSLVGADYEQYF. For the CDR3, the DNA is TGCGCCAGCAGCTTGGTTGGGGCGGACTACGAGCAGTACTTC.

J is TRBJ2-3 and V is TRBV7-8; 15 bases are a match to TRBD2. The length of the CDR3 is 17 residues. CDR1 and CDR2 from the germline V gene are SGHVS and FQNEAQ. J lost 4 bases, V lost 5 bases, and 7 bases had no gene match. The CDR3 DNA follows: TGTGCCAGCAGCAGGACTAGCGGGAGGGCCCTCGCAGATACGCAGTATTTT. This gives the protein CASSRTSGRALADTQYF.

This chain links TRBV15 with TRBJ2-7, with D maybe TRBD2 (6 bases). CDR1 is LNHNV, CDR2 YYDKDF, per germline (reference sequence). V lost 0 bases to trimming and J lost 6 bases, with 15 bases between them. There are 15 residues in the CDR3. The CDR3 protein is CATSRDGGSSLEQYF. The CDR3 nucleotides are TGTGCCACCAGCAGAGATGGAGGGAGTTCCCTCGAGCAGTACTTC.